This T cell receptor beta chain was identified during a study of T cell repertoires in ileal Crohn's disease. Overall study: The M6 sample came from neoterminal ileum during colonoscopy after surgery. Whole-study findings and limits: Clonal expansions were more frequent in active smokers than non-smokers at surgery.

Indicated time point: neoterminal ileum biopsy at postoperative endoscopy, about 6 months after surgery. Eligibility required adulthood, ileal or ileocolonic Crohn's disease and indicated ileocolonic resection. With respect to this clone: Its target is not known. At one boundary the junction diverges from the germline segment, which might be a read error.

Here immunoSEQ multiplex PCR was the method, and the copy in TCRdb shows in-frame clones only, minus some. The sample has about 12,000 clones; about 81% are singletons. The sample consisted of ileal tissue. The source of this sequence is an adult with Crohn's disease.

The chain's CDR3 is CASSYSLTGELFF. The DNA for the CDR3 is TGTGCCAGCAGCTACTCCCTCACCGGGGAGCTGTTTTTT. The gene calls are TRBV6-6 and TRBJ2-2; no firm D call. The CDR3 runs to 13 residues. Per germline, CDR1 MNHNY and CDR2 SVGAGI (reference sequence).